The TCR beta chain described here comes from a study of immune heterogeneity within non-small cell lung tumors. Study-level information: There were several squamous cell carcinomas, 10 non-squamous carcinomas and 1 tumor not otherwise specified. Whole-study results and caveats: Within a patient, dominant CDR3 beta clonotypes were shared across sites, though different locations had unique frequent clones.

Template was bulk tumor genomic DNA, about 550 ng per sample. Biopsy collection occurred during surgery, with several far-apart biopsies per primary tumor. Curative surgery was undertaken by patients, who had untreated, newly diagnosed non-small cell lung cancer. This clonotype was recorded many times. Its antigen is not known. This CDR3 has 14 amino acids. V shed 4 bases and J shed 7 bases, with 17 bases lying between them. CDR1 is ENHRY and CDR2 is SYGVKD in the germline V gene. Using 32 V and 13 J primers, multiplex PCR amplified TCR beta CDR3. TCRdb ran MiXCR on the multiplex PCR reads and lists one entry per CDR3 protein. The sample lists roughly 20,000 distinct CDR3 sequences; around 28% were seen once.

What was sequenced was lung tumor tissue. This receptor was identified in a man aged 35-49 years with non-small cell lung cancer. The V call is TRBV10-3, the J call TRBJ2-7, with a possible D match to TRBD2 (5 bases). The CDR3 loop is CAISGGAAAREQYF. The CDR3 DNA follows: TGTGCCATCAGTGGTGGAGCGGCCGCCCGGGAGCAGTACTTC.